One and the same sample provided the 31 T cell receptor beta chains below, sequenced in a study of T cells after posttransplantation cyclophosphamide. Cyclophosphamide on days +3 and +4 followed busulfan-fludarabine conditioning and a marrow graft. Sequencing was performed with immunoSEQ multiplex PCR; in TCRdb, only in-frame clones are kept and a portion is missing. The table lists 17,000 or so clones, no singletons, with about 0.54% in the top ten. Here the sequenced sample was PBMCs, taken after allogeneic stem cell transplant with posttransplant cyclophosphamide. These receptors all stem from a female patient aged 30-39 years who received an allogeneic stem cell transplant from a related donor, was CMV-positive, and had no GVHD. The graft donor may be the source of some T cells.

This clone was picked up many times. The CDR3: CATSRDSEAFF. Here the CDR3 DNA reads TGTGCCACCAGCAGAGACTCTGAAGCTTTCTTT. This rearrangement joins TRBV15 to TRBJ1-1; no clear D. V was trimmed by 0 bases and J by 6 bases, leaving 2 bases between them. The germline gives CDR1 LNHNV, CDR2 YYDKDF (reference sequence). The CDR3 is 11 residues long.

This clone came up many times. The chain couples TRBV4-3 to TRBJ2-3; maybe TRBD2 (6 bases). This CDR3 has 16 residues. Per germline, CDR1 LGHNA and CDR2 YSLEER. V lost 2 bases and J lost 0, with 12 bases in between. CDR3 DNA sequence: TGCGCCAGCAGCCAATTTAGCGGAGGAAGCACAGATACGCAGTATTTT. It translates to CASSQFSGGSTDTQYF.

In its sample, this clone was seen many times. The chain has TRBV19 and TRBJ1-2; D perhaps matches TRBD1 (6 bases). The CDR3 has 11 amino acids. V lost 10 bases and J 2 bases, leaving 8 bases between the germline ends. CDR1 is LNHDA and CDR2 is SQIVND in the germline V gene (reference sequence). The CDR3 DNA reads TGTGCCACTCAGGGGAACTATGGCTACACCTTC. Protein: CATQGNYGYTF.

This clone was picked up many times. This CDR3 reads CASSSLAGKQETQYF. DNA for the CDR3: TGTGCCAGCAGCTCTCTAGCGGGCAAACAAGAGACCCAGTACTTC. The V call is TRBV7-2, the J call TRBJ2-5; 8 bases match TRBD2. J was trimmed by 2 bases and V by 4 bases; bases with no gene match: 6. The CDR3 length is 15 residues. Germline CDR1 is SGHTA and CDR2 is FQGNSA.

There are many counts of this clone. The chain combines TRBV7-3 with TRBJ1-1, with TRBD1 matching over 9 bases. CDR3 size: 15 residues. With V trimmed by 2 bases and J by 1 base, 2 bases remained unmatched. CDR1 and CDR2 (germline): SGHTA, FQGTGA. The CDR3 loop reads CASSLVGQGNTEAFF. The CDR3 bases are TGTGCCAGCAGCTTAGTGGGACAGGGGAACACTGAAGCTTTCTTT. The variable domain in full, with the rest retrieved from reference TRBV7-3 and TRBJ1-1, is GAGVSQTPSNKVTEKGKYVELRCDPISGHTALYWYRQSLGQGPEFLIYFQGTGAADDSGLPNDRFFAVRPEGSVSTLKIQRTERGDSAVYLCASSLVGQGNTEAFFGQGTRLTVV.

Many counts were recorded for this clone. The gene calls are TRBV6-1 and TRBJ2-2; D ambiguous. Germline CDR1 is MNHNS and CDR2 is SASEGT. The CDR3 loop spans 14 amino acids. V was trimmed by 7 bases and J by 4 bases, leaving 13 bases between them. CDR3 residues: CASTLFGPTGELFF. The CDR3 bases are TGTGCCAGCACTTTATTCGGTCCCACCGGGGAGCTGTTTTTT.

This clone was seen many times. This chain joins TRBV9 and TRBJ2-7, with TRBD1 identical over 7 bases. The V segment lost 3 bases and the J segment 2 bases; nucleotides outside the gene matches: 5. The CDR3 runs to 14 residues. The germline CDR1 and CDR2 sequences are SGDLS and YYNGEE. The CDR3 DNA sequence: TGTGCCAGCAGCGAACAGGGGCTTACCTACGAGCAGTACTTC. Translating gives CASSEQGLTYEQYF.

This clone appeared a few times. The rearrangement joins TRBV7-9 to TRBJ1-6; tentative D call: TRBD1 (6 bases). Germline assignment: CDR1 SEHNR and CDR2 FQNEAQ (reference sequence). Deletions cut 4 bases from V and 5 bases from J, with 12 bases between. The CDR3 has 15 residues. This CDR3 is CASSYGQSDNSPLHF. CDR3 sequence (DNA): TGTGCCAGCAGCTACGGACAGAGTGATAATTCACCCCTCCACTTT.

This clone was seen ten or more times. The rearrangement links TRBV5-1 to TRBJ2-2; 7 nucleotides match TRBD1. Germline V gene sequence: CDR1 SGHRS, CDR2 YFSETQ. Losses at the gene ends were 8 bases for V and 3 bases for J; bases not matched to a gene: 10. The CDR3 runs to 15 residues. The CDR3 sequence: CASTGALTDTGELFF. Here the CDR3 DNA reads TGCGCCAGTACAGGGGCCTTAACGGACACCGGGGAGCTGTTTTTT.

The chain combines TRBV29-1 with TRBJ1-6, with 9 bases that match TRBD1. J was trimmed by 8 bases and V by 6 bases; bases with no gene match: 5. The CDR3 spans 13 residues. From germline, CDR1 is SQVTM and CDR2 ANQGSEA. The CDR3 is CSVGQGKDSPLHF. DNA for the CDR3: TGCAGCGTGGGACAGGGAAAGGATTCACCCCTCCACTTT.

The chain recombines TRBV9 with TRBJ2-5; weak D call: TRBD1 (6 bases). The DNA end favors TRBJ2-7, so the J call may be wrong. The CDR3 consists of 15 residues. Germline CDR1 and CDR2: SGDLS and YYNGEE. The CDR3 bases are TGTGCCAGCAGCGTAGGGGGACATATATCCTACGAGCAGTACTTC. This encodes CASSVGGHISYEQYF.

At least ten counts were recorded for this clone. The chain is built from TRBV27 and TRBJ2-7; possibly TRBD2 for D (6 bases). V gave up 5 bases and J gave up 5 bases, with 31 bases separating them. This CDR3 has 19 amino acids. Germline-derived CDR1 and CDR2 are MNHEY and SMNVEV (reference sequence). CDR3 nucleotide sequence: TGTGCCAGCAGTCTCCGGGACTCGTCTTGGGGGACCTATTTTAACGAGCAGTACTTC. Protein: CASSLRDSSWGTYFNEQYF.

This clone was found many times. The chain joins TRBV6-1 to TRBJ1-3; a weak D match, TRBD1 (5 bases). Germline V gene sequence: CDR1 MNHNS, CDR2 SASEGT. This CDR3 contains 16 residues. Trimming stripped 6 bases from V and 0 bases from J, with 15 bases between. CDR3 sequence (DNA): TGTGCCAGCAGGGAACCTCGGACATACTCTGGAAACACCATATATTTT. Its protein product is CASREPRTYSGNTIYF.

At least ten counts were recorded for this clone. The chain couples TRBV27 to TRBJ2-7; D perhaps matches TRBD2 (6 bases). Germline V gives CDR1 MNHEY, CDR2 SMNVEV (reference sequence). The V and J ends lost 6 bases and 1 base respectively, with 13 bases between them. The length of the CDR3 is 14 residues. The DNA of the CDR3 is TGTGCCAGCAGCGCCCCGGGACTTTCCTACGAGCAGTACTTC. As protein: CASSAPGLSYEQYF.

At least ten counts were recorded for this clone. The chain uses TRBV7-2 and TRBJ2-1; possible D gene TRBD2, 5 bases. CDR1 is SGHTA, CDR2 FQGNSA, per germline. Trimming pared 1 base from V and 7 bases from J, leaving 8 bases between. CDR3 size: 13 residues. CDR3 amino acids: CASSLVRGNEQFF. The CDR3 DNA reads TGTGCCAGCAGCTTAGTAAGAGGGAATGAGCAGTTCTTC.

This clone was detected ten times or more. The gene calls are TRBV18 and TRBJ2-5; possible D gene TRBD2, 5 bases. Germline values: CDR1 KGHSH, CDR2 LQKENI. With 3 bases removed from V and 7 bases from J, the gap between germline ends came to 15 bases. This CDR3 is 14 amino acids long. In nucleotides, the CDR3 is TGTGCCAGCTCACCCGCACCGTCGAGGGCGACCCAGTACTTC. Translating gives CASSPAPSRATQYF.

This clone has at least ten counts. V gene TRBV28 combines with J gene TRBJ1-5; no definite D call. Germline CDR1 reads MDHEN; CDR2 reads SYDVKM. This CDR3 is 16 amino acids long. Trimming stripped 5 bases from V and 0 bases from J, with 14 bases between. CDR3 nucleotide sequence: TGTGCCAGCAGTCAAGAGGCCGTATATAGCAATCAGCCCCAGCATTTT. Amino acids: CASSQEAVYSNQPQHF.

In its sample, this clone was seen many times. The J gene is TRBJ1-2, the V gene TRBV5-1, with 7 bases fitting TRBD1. The CDR3 runs 16 residues. Germline lookup yields CDR1 SGHRS and CDR2 YFSETQ. The junction had 17 bases not matched to a gene; V was cut back by 4 bases and J by 8 bases. The CDR3: CASSPGQSMAPGGYTF. CDR3 coding DNA: TGCGCCAGCAGCCCGGGACAGTCAATGGCCCCGGGAGGCTACACCTTC.

This clone showed up many times. The genes are TRBV7-2 and TRBJ2-7; 14 nucleotides line up with TRBD2. From germline, CDR1 is SGHTA and CDR2 FQGNSA. The CDR3 has 18 amino acids. V gave up 5 bases and J gave up 2 bases; unmatched junction bases: 11. Here the CDR3 reads CASSRTGTSGSGAYEQYF. The CDR3 DNA reads as TGTGCCAGCAGCCGAACCGGGACTAGCGGGAGCGGGGCCTACGAGCAGTACTTC.

This clone has a count of ten or more. The chain recombines TRBV10-2 with TRBJ2-7; 9 positions match TRBD2. After removal of 2 bases from V and 0 bases from J, the junction contained 8 bases not matched to a gene. The CDR3 contains 17 residues. Germline V gene lookup returns CDR1 WSHSY and CDR2 SAAADI. The CDR3 sequence is CASSEEGLAGFSYEQYF. CDR3 DNA: TGCGCCAGCAGTGAGGAAGGGCTAGCGGGATTCTCCTACGAGCAGTACTTC.

At least ten counts were recorded for this clone. The chain combines TRBV4-3 with TRBJ2-1; D perhaps matches TRBD2 (6 bases). Germline V gene sequence: CDR1 LGHNA, CDR2 YSLEER. The CDR3 consists of 15 residues. Trimming cost V 0 bases and J 4 bases, with 10 bases left between them. CDR3 DNA: TGCGCCAGCAGCCAAGAAGCGGAGGGATACAATGAGCAGTTCTTC. Encoded protein: CASSQEAEGYNEQFF.

This clone was detected many times. V usage is TRBV19 and J usage is TRBJ2-5; 11 nucleotides agree with TRBD2. This CDR3 is 15 amino acids long. Germline trimming cut 5 bases from V and 5 bases from J; bases unmatched to any gene: 7. Germline CDR1 and CDR2: LNHDA and SQIVND (reference sequence). CDR3 protein: CASSLAGGPGETQYF. CDR3 nucleotides: TGTGCCAGTAGTTTAGCGGGAGGGCCAGGGGAGACCCAGTACTTC.

This clone was seen many times. This rearrangement joins TRBV6-1 to TRBJ2-7; 10 bases align to TRBD1. Germline CDR1 and CDR2: MNHNS and SASEGT. The CDR3 covers 15 residues. V was clipped by 2 bases and J by 7 bases; unmatched bases: 8. Here the CDR3 reads CASSERQGARGEQYF. The CDR3, as DNA: TGTGCCAGCAGTGAACGACAGGGGGCGCGGGGTGAGCAGTACTTC.

This clone has ten or more counts. This sequence joins TRBV30 and TRBJ1-3, with TRBD1 matching 7 bases. V lost 4 bases, J lost 0 bases, and 15 bases stayed unmatched. This CDR3 contains 18 residues. Germline CDR1 and CDR2: GTSNPN and SVGIG (reference sequence). CDR3 residues: CAWTRKGARGHSGNTIYF. DNA of the CDR3: TGTGCCTGGACCCGAAAGGGGGCAAGGGGTCACTCTGGAAACACCATATATTTT.

This clone occurred many times. The chain uses TRBV6-5 and TRBJ2-7; 8 nucleotides match TRBD1. The length of the CDR3 is 14 residues. The V and J ends lost 5 bases and 2 bases, in that order; junction bases with no gene match: 5. Germline V gene lookup returns CDR1 MNHEY and CDR2 SVGAGI. The CDR3 reads CASSAAGQAYEQYF. The CDR3 nucleotides read TGTGCCAGCAGTGCCGCGGGACAGGCCTACGAGCAGTACTTC.

This clone was counted at least ten times. The chain couples TRBV5-1 to TRBJ1-4; the D gene is possibly TRBD1 (5 bases). There are 16 residues in the CDR3. The germline gives CDR1 SGHRS, CDR2 YFSETQ. Trimming pared 4 bases from V and 0 bases from J, leaving 13 bases between. The CDR3 region is CASSVQGPATNEKLFF. DNA of the CDR3: TGCGCCAGCAGCGTCCAGGGTCCCGCAACTAATGAAAAACTGTTTTTT.

In this sample, this clone turned up many times. The chain couples TRBV27 to TRBJ2-2; D remains unclear. The V gene lost 5 bases and the J gene lost 1 base, with 5 bases spanning the gap. The CDR3 covers 13 residues. Germline V CDR1 and CDR2: MNHEY, SMNVEV (reference sequence). DNA of the CDR3: TGTGCCAGCAGTCTACGGAACACCGGGGAGCTGTTTTTT. Translation gives CASSLRNTGELFF.

Ten or more counts support this clone. The chain recombines TRBV28 with TRBJ1-5; D might be TRBD1 (5 bases). Deletions cut 6 bases from V and 7 bases from J, with 19 bases between. The CDR3 consists of 15 residues. Germline loops: CDR1 MDHEN, CDR2 SYDVKM. CDR3 sequence reads: CASRFTGSLGQPQHF. The CDR3 nucleotides read TGTGCCAGCAGATTTACAGGCTCGCTAGGGCAGCCCCAGCATTTT.

In this sample, this clone turned up many times. V is TRBV9 and J is TRBJ2-7, with TRBD2 matching over 8 bases. V shed 3 bases, J shed 1 base, and the junction held 12 bases outside the gene matches. The CDR3 contains 17 residues. Germline CDR1 is SGDLS and CDR2 is YYNGEE. The CDR3: CASSDSLSGSRSYEQYF. The CDR3 nucleotides are TGTGCCAGCAGCGATAGCTTAAGCGGGAGTCGGTCCTACGAGCAGTACTTC. The whole variable domain, filled in from reference TRBV9 and TRBJ2-7, reads DSGVTQTPKHLITATGQRVTLRCSPRSGDLSVYWYQQSLDQGLQFLIQYYNGEERAKGNILERFSAQQFPDLHSELNLSSLELGDSALYFCASSDSLSGSRSYEQYFGPGTRLTVT.

This clone was recorded many times. This chain joins TRBV6-4 and TRBJ2-6, with D unresolved. CDR3 length: 16 amino acids. V was shortened by 0 bases and J by 0 bases, with 6 bases between the two germline ends. Germline V gene sequence: CDR1 MRHNA, CDR2 SNTAGT. CDR3 bases: TGTGCCAGCAGTGACTCGAGGAGCTCTGGGGCCAACGTCCTGACTTTC. This encodes CASSDSRSSGANVLTF.

This clone was detected many times. The J gene is TRBJ2-1, the V gene TRBV2; the D is unclear. Per germline, CDR1 SNHLY and CDR2 FYNNEI. This CDR3 is 13 amino acids long. Trimming took off 3 bases at V and 9 bases at J, with 12 bases between the two ends. The CDR3 bases are TGTGCCAGCAGTGAGATCAGCGCCGGTGAGCAGTTCTTC. It yields the protein CASSEISAGEQFF.